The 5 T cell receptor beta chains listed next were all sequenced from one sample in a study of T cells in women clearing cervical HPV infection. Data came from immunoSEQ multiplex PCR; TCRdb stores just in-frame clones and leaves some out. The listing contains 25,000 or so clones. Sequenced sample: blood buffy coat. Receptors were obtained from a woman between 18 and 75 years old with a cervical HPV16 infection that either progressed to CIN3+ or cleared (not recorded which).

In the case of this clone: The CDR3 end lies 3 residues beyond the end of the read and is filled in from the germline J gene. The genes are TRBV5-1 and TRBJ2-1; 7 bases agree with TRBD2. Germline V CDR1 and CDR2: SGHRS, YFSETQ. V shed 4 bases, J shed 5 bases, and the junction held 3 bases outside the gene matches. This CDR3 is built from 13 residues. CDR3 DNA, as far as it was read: TGCGCCAGCAGCCCGGGGGGTAACAATGAG. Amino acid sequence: CASSPGGNNE. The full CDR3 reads CASSPGGNNEQFF. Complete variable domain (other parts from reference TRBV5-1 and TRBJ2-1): KAGVTQTPRYLIKTRGQQVTLSCSPISGHRSVSWYQQTPGQGLQFLFEYFSETQRNKGNFPGRFSGRQFSNSRSEMNVSTLELGDSALYLCASSPGGNNEQFFGPGTRLTVL.

The CDR3 bases that were read are TGTGCCAGCCTCGACGACAGGGGGTGCTATCCCTATGGC. Translated, it gives CASLDDRGCYPYG. In full, the CDR3 is CASLDDRGCYPYGYTF. This rearrangement joins TRBV19 to TRBJ1-2; 9 positions match TRBD1. The observed sequence ends 3 residues before the CDR3 terminus, with the missing tail filled in from the germline J gene. This CDR3 has 16 amino acids. Germline values: CDR1 LNHDA, CDR2 SQIVND (reference sequence). J was trimmed by 4 bases and V by 9 bases; bases with no gene match: 15.

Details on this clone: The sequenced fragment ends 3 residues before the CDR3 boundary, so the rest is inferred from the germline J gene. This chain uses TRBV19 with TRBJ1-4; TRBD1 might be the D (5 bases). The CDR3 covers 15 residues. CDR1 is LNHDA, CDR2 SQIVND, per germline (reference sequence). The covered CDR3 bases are TGTGCCAGTAGCAAAGCCCACTCTGGGGCCAACGTA. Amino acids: CASSKAHSGANV. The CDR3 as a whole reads CASSKAHSGANVLFF.

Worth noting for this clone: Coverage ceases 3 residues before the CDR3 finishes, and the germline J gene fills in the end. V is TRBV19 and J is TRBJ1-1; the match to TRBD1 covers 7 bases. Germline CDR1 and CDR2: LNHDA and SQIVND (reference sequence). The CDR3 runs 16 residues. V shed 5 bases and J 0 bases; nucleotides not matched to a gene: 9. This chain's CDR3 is CASSVSPGQLNTEAFF. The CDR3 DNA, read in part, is TGTGCCAGTAGTGTTAGTCCGGGACAGCTGAACACTGAA.

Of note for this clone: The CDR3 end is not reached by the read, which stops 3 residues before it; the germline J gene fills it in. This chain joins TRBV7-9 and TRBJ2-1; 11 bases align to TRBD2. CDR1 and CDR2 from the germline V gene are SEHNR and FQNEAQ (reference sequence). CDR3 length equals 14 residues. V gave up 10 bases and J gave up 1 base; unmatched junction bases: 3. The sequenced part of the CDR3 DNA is TGTGCCACCCTAGCGGGGGGATCCTACAATGAG. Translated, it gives CATLAGGSYNE. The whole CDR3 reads CATLAGGSYNEQFF.